The present TCR beta chain was sequenced within a study of T-cell memory formation after mild COVID-19. Study information: TCR clusters were mostly donor specific.

Trimming took 5 bases from V and 7 from J; bases not matched to a gene: 7. The CDR3 length is 15 residues. Per the germline V gene, CDR1 is SEHNR and CDR2 is FQNEAQ (reference sequence). On this clonotype: What it binds is unknown.

In TCRdb, the 5' RACE reads were re-called with MiXCR into one record per CDR3 protein. The table has 300,000 to 350,000 distinct CDR3 sequences, roughly a fifth seen once. Study-level results: Cross-reactive memory apparently joined, as some responding clones appeared in pre-infection memory. A balance of CD4 and CD8 characterized clones contracting day 15 to 85, whereas later expanders leaned CD4+.

This chain uses TRBV7-9 with TRBJ2-1, with 11 bases matching TRBD2. This sequence originates from a man younger than 30 who had mild COVID-19 (a few samples of this study predate the infection). Cell type and time point are not known. The sequenced sample was PBMCs or a T cell subset sorted from them (not recorded which). CDR3 DNA sequence: TGTGCCAGCAGCGTATTAGCGGGGGGGACAAATGAGCAGTTCTTC. It translates to CASSVLAGGTNEQFF.